This TCR beta chain was sequenced during a study of blood T cell repertoires in COVID-19. Trimming pared 5 bases from V and 4 bases from J, leaving 11 bases between. Germline V gene lookup returns CDR1 MNHEY and CDR2 SVGAGI. The CDR3 length is 13 residues. Here immunoSEQ multiplex PCR was the method, and the copy in TCRdb shows in-frame clones only, minus some. Among over 150,000 clones listed, approximately 83% were seen once. This chain connects TRBV6-5 to TRBJ2-5; perhaps TRBD2 as D (6 bases). The sample comprised peripheral blood. The clonotype comes from a woman aged 55-75 years with acute or convalescent COVID-19. Here the CDR3 DNA reads TGTGCCAGCAGTAACCGGGGGACAGAGACCCAGTACTTC. Its translation is CASSNRGTETQYF.